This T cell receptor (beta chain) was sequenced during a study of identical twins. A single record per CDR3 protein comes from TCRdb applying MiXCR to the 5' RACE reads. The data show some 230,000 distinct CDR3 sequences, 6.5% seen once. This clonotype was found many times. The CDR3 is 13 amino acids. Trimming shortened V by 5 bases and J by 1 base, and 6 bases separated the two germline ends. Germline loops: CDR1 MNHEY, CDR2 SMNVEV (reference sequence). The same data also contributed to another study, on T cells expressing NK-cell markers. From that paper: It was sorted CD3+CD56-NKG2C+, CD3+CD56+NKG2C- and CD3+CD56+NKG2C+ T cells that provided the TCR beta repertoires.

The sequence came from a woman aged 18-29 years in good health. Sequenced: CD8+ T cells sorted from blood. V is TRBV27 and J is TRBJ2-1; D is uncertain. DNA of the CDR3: TGTGCCAGCAGTGGACCTTCCTACAATGAGCAGTTCTTC. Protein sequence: CASSGPSYNEQFF.